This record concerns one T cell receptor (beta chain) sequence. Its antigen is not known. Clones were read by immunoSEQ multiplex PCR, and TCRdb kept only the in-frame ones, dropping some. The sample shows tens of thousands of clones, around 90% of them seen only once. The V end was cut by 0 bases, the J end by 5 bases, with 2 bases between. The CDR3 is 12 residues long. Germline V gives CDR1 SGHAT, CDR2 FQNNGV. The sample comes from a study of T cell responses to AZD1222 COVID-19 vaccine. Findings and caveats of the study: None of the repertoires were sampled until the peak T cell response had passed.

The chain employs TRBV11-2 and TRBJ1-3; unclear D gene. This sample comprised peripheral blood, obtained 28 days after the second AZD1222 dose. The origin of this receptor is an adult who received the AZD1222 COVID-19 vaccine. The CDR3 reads CASSLDRNTIYF. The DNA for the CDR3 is TGTGCCAGCAGCTTAGATAGAAACACCATATATTTT. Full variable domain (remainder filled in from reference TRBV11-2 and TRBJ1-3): EAGVAQSPRYKIIEKRQSVAFWCNPISGHATLYWYQQILGQGPKLLIQFQNNGVVDDSQLPKDRFSAERLKGVDSTLKIQPAKLEDSAVYLCASSLDRNTIYFGEGSWLTVV.